The clone carrying this T cell receptor (beta chain) was detected a few times. Repertoires were generated with immunoSEQ multiplex PCR, while TCRdb's copy carries only in-frame clones and drops some. The data show about 20,000 clones, 70% to 90% seen once. This specimen belongs to a study of blood T cell repertoires in COVID-19. V was trimmed by 6 bases and J by 4 bases, leaving 9 bases between them. This CDR3 contains 12 residues. CDR1 MNHEY and CDR2 SVGAGI come from the germline V gene. Material: peripheral blood. The rearrangement links TRBV6-5 to TRBJ2-5; maybe TRBD1 (5 bases). This clonotype originated in a man aged 45 to 65 with active COVID-19. The CDR3 region has the DNA TGTGCCAGCAGCTCTAGGGGAGAGACCCAGTACTTC. This sequence encodes CASSSRGETQYF.